Described below is a single T cell receptor beta chain sequence and its context. Additional DNA sequences in this sample encode the identical CDR3. The sample comes from a study of blood T cell repertoires in COVID-19. Overall study context: Specimens from acute and convalescent COVID-19 originated in the United States, Italy and Spain.

The CDR3 extends over 14 amino acids. Germline lookup yields CDR1 LGHDT and CDR2 YNNKEL (reference sequence). V trimming: 1 base; J trimming: 3 bases; junction bases outside the gene matches: 3. Original handling: Amplifying reference gene primers gave estimates of nucleated cell counts. Method: immunoSEQ multiplex PCR; TCRdb's copy keeps in-frame clones and lacks some. V and J calls plus clone size are reproduced from that table; the DNA served to infer D and trimming. Of about 280,000 clones listed, about 89% were seen once; the top ten hold about 4.6%. This receptor was obtained from a man between 35 and 55 years old with acute or convalescent COVID-19. The sequenced sample consisted of peripheral blood. The V and J genes are TRBV3-1 (or the pseudogene TRBV3-2) and TRBJ2-7; 7 bases are a match to TRBD1. The CDR3 here is CASSQGQGDYEQYF. CDR3 nucleotides: TGTGCCAGCAGCCAAGGACAGGGCGACTACGAGCAGTACTTC.